This T cell receptor beta chain was sequenced for a study of beta chain features in type 1 diabetes. Overall study context: Cell yields, age and gender were similar between patients and healthy donors. Analysis included 100 million to 110 million sorted cells drawn from all samples. Regarding the study as a whole: PCR could preferentially amplify shorter templates, alike in patients and controls.

As regards this clone: The antigen remains unidentified.

Sequencing targeted expressed TCRB transcripts, as all isolated RNA had been reverse transcribed. Data came from immunoSEQ multiplex PCR; TCRdb stores just in-frame clones and leaves some out. The top ten hold around 0.015% of the sample, which has around 310,000 clones, 11% seen once. The CDR3 runs to 14 residues. V shed 3 bases and J 5 bases; nucleotides not matched to a gene: 6. Germline V gene data show CDR1 as SGHTA and CDR2 as FQGNSA. The TCR was taken from a woman younger than 45 in good health. The chain combines TRBV7-2 with TRBJ2-7, with TRBD1 matching 8 bases. Sample: naive CD4+ T cells from blood. CDR3 sequence reads: CASSFDRGRDEQYF. CDR3 DNA sequence: TGTGCCAGCAGCTTTGACAGGGGAAGGGACGAGCAGTACTTC.